This TCR beta chain was profiled in a study of T cell repertoires in cytomegalovirus infection. Study-wide context: TCR beta signatures that were public indicated CMV infection and matching HLA type.

Study results and limitations: Dominating the ex vivo response were HLA-C-restricted CMV-specific TCR beta clonotypes. The cumulative frequency of public TCR beta families distinguished individuals who carried CMV together with the relevant HLA.

This clonotype was seen ten or more times. Its specificity is unknown. TCRdb processed the reads anew with MiXCR; each CDR3 protein has one entry. Here the sample spans 200,000 to 300,000 distinct CDR3 sequences, about an eighth being singletons. This receptor was obtained from a human donor in good health (CMV status not recorded). Some clones in this sample may be carry-over from other donors' samples. The source material was PBMCs.

CDR3 residues: CASSPRAGGQETQYF. CDR3 nucleotide sequence: TGTGCCAGCAGCCCCCGTGCGGGAGGGCAAGAGACCCAGTACTTC. This chain connects TRBV5-4 to TRBJ2-5; 9 bases line up with TRBD2. CDR3 length: 15 amino acids. Germline trimming cut 4 bases from V and 2 bases from J; bases unmatched to any gene: 6. Germline loops: CDR1 SGHNT, CDR2 YYREEE (reference sequence).